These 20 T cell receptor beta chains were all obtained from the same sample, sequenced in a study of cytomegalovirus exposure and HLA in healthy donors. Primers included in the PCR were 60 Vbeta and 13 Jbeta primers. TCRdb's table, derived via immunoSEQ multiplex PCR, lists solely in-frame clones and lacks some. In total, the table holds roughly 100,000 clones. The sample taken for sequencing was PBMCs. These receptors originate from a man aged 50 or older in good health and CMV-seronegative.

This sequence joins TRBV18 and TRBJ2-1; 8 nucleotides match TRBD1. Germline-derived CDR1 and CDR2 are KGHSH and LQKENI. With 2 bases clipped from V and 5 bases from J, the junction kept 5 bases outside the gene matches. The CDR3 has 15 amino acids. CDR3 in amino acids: CASSPGQGSNNEQFF. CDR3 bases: TGTGCCAGCTCACCAGGACAGGGATCCAACAATGAGCAGTTCTTC.

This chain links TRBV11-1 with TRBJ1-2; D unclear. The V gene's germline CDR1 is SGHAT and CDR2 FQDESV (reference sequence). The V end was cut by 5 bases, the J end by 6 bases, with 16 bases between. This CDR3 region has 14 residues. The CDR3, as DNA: TGTGCCAGCAGCCCCCACAAGGGAGGGCATGGCTACACCTTC. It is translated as CASSPHKGGHGYTF.

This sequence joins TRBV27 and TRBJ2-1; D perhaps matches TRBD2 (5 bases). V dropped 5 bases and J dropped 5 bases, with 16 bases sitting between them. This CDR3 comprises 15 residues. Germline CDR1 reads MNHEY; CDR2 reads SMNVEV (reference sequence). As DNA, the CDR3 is TGTGCCAGCAGTCACCATTCCACGGGAAACAATGAGCAGTTCTTC. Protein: CASSHHSTGNNEQFF.

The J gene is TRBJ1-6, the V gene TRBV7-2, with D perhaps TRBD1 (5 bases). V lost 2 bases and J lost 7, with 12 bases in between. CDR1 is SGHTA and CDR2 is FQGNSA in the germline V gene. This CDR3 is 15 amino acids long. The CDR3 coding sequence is TGTGCCAGCAGCTTACTAGGGGTTGGAAATTCACCCCTCCACTTT. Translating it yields CASSLLGVGNSPLHF.

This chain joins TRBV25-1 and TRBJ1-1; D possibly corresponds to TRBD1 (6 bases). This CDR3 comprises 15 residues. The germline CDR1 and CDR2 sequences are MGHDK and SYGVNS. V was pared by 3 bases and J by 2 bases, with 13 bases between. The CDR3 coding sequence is TGTGCCAGCAGTGACCCCCGAGGGGGAAACACTGAAGCTTTCTTT. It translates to CASSDPRGGNTEAFF. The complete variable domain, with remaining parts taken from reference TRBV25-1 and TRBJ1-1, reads EADIYQTPRYLVIGTGKKITLECSQTMGHDKMYWYQQDPGMELHLIHYSYGVNSTEKGDLSSESTVSRIRTEHFPLTLESARPSHTSQYLCASSDPRGGNTEAFFGQGTRLTVV.

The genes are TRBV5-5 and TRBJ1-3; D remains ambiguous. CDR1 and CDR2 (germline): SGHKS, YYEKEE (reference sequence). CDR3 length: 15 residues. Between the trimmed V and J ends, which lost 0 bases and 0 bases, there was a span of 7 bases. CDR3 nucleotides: TGTGCCAGCAGCTTGGGACGGGGCTCTGGAAACACCATATATTTT. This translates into CASSLGRGSGNTIYF.

CDR3 DNA sequence: TGTGCCAGCAGCCATGGACTAGCCAACTTTTACAATGAGCAGTTCTTC. It translates to CASSHGLANFYNEQFF. The J gene is TRBJ2-1, the V gene TRBV7-6; 8 bases are a match to TRBD2. From germline, CDR1 is SGHVS and CDR2 FNYEAQ. The CDR3 is 16 residues long. V shed 5 bases and J 4 bases; nucleotides not matched to a gene: 10. Filled out from reference TRBV7-6 and TRBJ2-1, the complete variable domain reads GAGVSQSPRYKVTKRGQDVALRCDPISGHVSLYWYRQALGQGPEFLTYFNYEAQQDKSGLPNDRFSAERPEGSISTLTIQRTEQRDSAMYRCASSHGLANFYNEQFFGPGTRLTVL.

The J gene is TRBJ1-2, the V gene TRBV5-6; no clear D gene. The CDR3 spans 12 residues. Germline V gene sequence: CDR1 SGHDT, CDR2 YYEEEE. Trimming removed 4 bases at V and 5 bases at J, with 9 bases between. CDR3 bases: TGTGCCAGCAGCCGCGGGAAGTATGGCTACACCTTC. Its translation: CASSRGKYGYTF.

CDR3 sequence (DNA): TGTGCCAGCAGTGAAGCCGGGACATCCTACGCTTTCTTT. Translated, it gives CASSEAGTSYAFF. The chain uses TRBV6-1 and TRBJ1-1; TRBD1 is a possible D gene (6 bases). CDR3 length equals 13 residues. Germline lookup yields CDR1 MNHNS and CDR2 SASEGT. The ends were cut back, 0 bases at V and 11 bases at J, with 13 bases in the middle.

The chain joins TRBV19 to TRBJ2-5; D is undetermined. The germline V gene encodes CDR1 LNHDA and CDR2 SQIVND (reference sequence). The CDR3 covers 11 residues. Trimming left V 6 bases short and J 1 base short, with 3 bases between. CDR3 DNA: TGTGCCAGTAGCCTCCAAGAGACCCAGTACTTC. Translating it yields CASSLQETQYF.

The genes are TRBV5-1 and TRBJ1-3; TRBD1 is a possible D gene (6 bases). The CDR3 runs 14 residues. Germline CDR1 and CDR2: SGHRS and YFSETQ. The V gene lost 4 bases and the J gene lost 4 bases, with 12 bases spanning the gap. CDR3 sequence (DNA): TGCGCCAGCAGCGCGGGGGGGACAGGAAACACCATATATTTT. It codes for CASSAGGTGNTIYF.

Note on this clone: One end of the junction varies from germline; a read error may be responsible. CDR3 in DNA: TGTGCCAGCACCCAAGGGGCAGGGGACATCAACACTGAAGCTTTCTTT. Translation gives CASTQGAGDINTEAFF. The chain is built from TRBV14 and TRBJ1-1; D is perhaps TRBD1 (6 bases). From germline, CDR1 is SGHDN and CDR2 FVKESK. This CDR3 is 16 amino acids long. Complete variable domain (other parts from reference TRBV14 and TRBJ1-1): EAGVTQFPSHSVIEKGQTVTLRCDPISGHDNLYWYRRVMGKEIKFLLHFVKESKQDESGMPNNRFLAERTGGTYSTLKVQPAELEDSGVYFCASTQGAGDINTEAFFGQGTRLTVV.

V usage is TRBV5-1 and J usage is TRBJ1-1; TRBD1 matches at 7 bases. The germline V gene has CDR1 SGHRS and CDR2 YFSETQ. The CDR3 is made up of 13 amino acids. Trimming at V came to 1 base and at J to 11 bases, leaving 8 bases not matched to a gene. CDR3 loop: CASSLSGGDPAFF. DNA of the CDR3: TGCGCCAGCAGCTTGTCAGGGGGTGACCCGGCTTTCTTT.

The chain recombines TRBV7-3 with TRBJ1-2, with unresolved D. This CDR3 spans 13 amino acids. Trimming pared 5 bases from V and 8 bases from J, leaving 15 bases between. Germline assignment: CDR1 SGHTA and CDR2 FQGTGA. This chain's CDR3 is CASSRTGLDGYTF. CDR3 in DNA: TGTGCCAGCAGCCGTACTGGACTTGACGGCTACACCTTC.

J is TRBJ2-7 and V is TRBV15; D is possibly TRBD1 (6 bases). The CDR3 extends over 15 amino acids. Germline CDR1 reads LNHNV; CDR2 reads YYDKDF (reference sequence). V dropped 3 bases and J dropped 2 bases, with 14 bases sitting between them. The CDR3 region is CATSRGAYGPYEQYF. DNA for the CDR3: TGTGCCACCAGCAGGGGGGCTTACGGCCCCTACGAGCAGTACTTC.

In nucleotides, the CDR3 is TGTGCCAGCAGCCGCTTGGGGGACTTTTCTGGAAACACCATATATTTT. The encoded protein is CASSRLGDFSGNTIYF. The chain is built from TRBV25-1 and TRBJ1-3; D might be TRBD1 (5 bases). CDR1 is MGHDK and CDR2 is SYGVNS in the germline V gene. V shed 6 bases and J shed 1 base, with 16 bases lying between them. The CDR3 runs to 16 residues. Combining the CDR3 with reference TRBV25-1 and TRBJ1-3 gives the whole variable domain EADIYQTPRYLVIGTGKKITLECSQTMGHDKMYWYQQDPGMELHLIHYSYGVNSTEKGDLSSESTVSRIRTEHFPLTLESARPSHTSQYLCASSRLGDFSGNTIYFGEGSWLTVV.

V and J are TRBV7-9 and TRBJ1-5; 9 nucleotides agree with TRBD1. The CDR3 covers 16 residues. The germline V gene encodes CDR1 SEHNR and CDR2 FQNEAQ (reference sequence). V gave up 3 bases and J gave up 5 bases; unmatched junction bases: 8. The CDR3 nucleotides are TGTGCCAGCAGCTTGACCGGGACAGGGACGTATCAGCCCCAGCATTTT. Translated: CASSLTGTGTYQPQHF.

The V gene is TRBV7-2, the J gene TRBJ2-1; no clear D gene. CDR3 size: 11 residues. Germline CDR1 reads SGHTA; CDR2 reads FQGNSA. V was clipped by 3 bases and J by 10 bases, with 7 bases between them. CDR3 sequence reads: CASSFREEQFF. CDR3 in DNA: TGTGCCAGCAGCTTTAGAGAGGAGCAGTTCTTC.

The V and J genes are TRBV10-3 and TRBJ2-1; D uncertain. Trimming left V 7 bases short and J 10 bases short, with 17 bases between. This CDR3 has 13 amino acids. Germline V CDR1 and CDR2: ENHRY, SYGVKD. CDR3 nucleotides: TGTGCCATCAAGACCGGGTCCCCAGAAGAGCAGTTCTTC. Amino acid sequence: CAIKTGSPEEQFF.

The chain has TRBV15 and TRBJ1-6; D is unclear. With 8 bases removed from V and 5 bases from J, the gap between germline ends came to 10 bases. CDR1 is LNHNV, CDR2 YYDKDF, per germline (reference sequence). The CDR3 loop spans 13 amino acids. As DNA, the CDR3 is TGTGCCACCGGGCAGCTTCATAATTCACCCCTCCACTTT. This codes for CATGQLHNSPLHF.